Below are 4 T cell receptor beta chains sequenced from a single sample in a study of blood T cell repertoires in COVID-19. The table came from immunoSEQ multiplex PCR; TCRdb's copy has only in-frame clones and leaves some out. The sample lists around 4,800 clones; approximately 70% were seen once. The sample taken for sequencing was peripheral blood. The receptors here all came from a human donor in a cohort sampled during active COVID-19.

J is TRBJ1-5 and V is TRBV27; the match to TRBD1 covers 8 bases. CDR3 size: 14 residues. Per the germline V gene, CDR1 is MNHEY and CDR2 is SMNVEV (reference sequence). Trimming removed 6 bases from V and 5 bases from J; junction bases left unmatched: 6. The CDR3 region is CASRSGTGHQPQHF. The CDR3 coding sequence is TGTGCCAGCAGGTCCGGGACAGGCCATCAGCCCCAGCATTTT.

The V and J genes are TRBV6-2 or TRBV6-3 and TRBJ2-3; D call uncertain. Germline-derived CDR1 and CDR2 are MNHEY and SVGEGT. The CDR3 has 12 residues. Trimming removed 6 bases from V and 4 bases from J, with 8 bases in between. The CDR3 DNA reads as TGTGCCAGCAGCTTACTATCAGATACGCAGTATTTT. Translation: CASSLLSDTQYF.

This clone has a handful of counts. The chain combines TRBV6-5 with TRBJ2-7; D is possibly TRBD1 (6 bases). Trimming stripped 7 bases from V and 2 bases from J, with 18 bases between. CDR3 length: 15 residues. The germline gives CDR1 MNHEY, CDR2 SVGAGI. This chain's CDR3 is CASNIRGGSPYEQYF. In DNA form, the CDR3 reads TGTGCCAGCAACATCAGAGGGGGATCCCCCTACGAGCAGTACTTC.

This clone showed up just once. The chain couples TRBV11-2 to TRBJ2-1; 8 nucleotides match TRBD1. The CDR3 consists of 16 residues. Unmatched junction bases numbered 12, after V lost 1 base and J lost 10 bases. The V gene's germline CDR1 is SGHAT and CDR2 FQNNGV. The CDR3 bases are TGTGCCAGCAGCTTAGGAGGGACAGGCCGAATAACCGAGCAGTTCTTC. Protein: CASSLGGTGRITEQFF.